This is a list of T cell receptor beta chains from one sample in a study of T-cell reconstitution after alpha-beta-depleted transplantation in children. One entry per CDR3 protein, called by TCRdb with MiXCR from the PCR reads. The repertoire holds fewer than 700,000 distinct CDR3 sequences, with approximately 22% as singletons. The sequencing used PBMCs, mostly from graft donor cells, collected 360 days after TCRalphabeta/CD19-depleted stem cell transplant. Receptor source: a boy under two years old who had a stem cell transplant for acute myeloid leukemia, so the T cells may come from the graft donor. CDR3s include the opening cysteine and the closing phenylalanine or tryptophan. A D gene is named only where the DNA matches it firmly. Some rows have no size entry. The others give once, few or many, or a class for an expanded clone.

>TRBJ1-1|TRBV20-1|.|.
TGCAGTGCTTTAACCGGGACTGAAGCTTTCTTT
CSALTGTEAFF
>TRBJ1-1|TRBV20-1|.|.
TGCAGTGCGTGGGGCGGTTTGAACACTGAAGCTTTCTTT
CSAWGGLNTEAFF
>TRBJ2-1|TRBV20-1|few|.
TGCAGTGCTGAGGTCAATGAGCAGTTCTTC
CSAEVNEQFF
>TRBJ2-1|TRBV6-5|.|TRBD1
TGTGCCAGCAGTTACGCCGGGACAGGGGAATACAATGAGCAGTTCTTC
CASSYAGTGEYNEQFF
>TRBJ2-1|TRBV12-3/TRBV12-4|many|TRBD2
TGTGCCAGCAGGACGACTAGCGGGGGATACAATGAGCAGTTCTTC
CASRTTSGGYNEQFF
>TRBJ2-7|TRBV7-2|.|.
TGTGCCAGCAACTACCCCGGGACAACCCCTGGCGAGCAGTACTTC
CASNYPGTTPGEQYF
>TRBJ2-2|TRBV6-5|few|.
TGTGCCAGCAGTTACGAGCCAACGCGGACCGGGGAGCTGTTTTTT
CASSYEPTRTGELFF
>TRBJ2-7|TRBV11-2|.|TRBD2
TGTGCCAGCAGCCTACGACTAGCGGGTTCCCAGGGAAACGAGCAGTACTTC
CASSLRLAGSQGNEQYF
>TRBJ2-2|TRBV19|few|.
TGTGCCAGTAGTATAGACGGGGGAGACACCGGGGAGCTGTTTTTT
CASSIDGGDTGELFF
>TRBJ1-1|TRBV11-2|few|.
TGTGCCAGCAGCCAAAGGGGGAGCACTGAAGCTTTCTTT
CASSQRGSTEAFF
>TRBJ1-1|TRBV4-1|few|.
TGCGCCAGCAGCCAAGCGCCCGGGGGGGGCCGCGAAGCTTTCTTT
CASSQAPGGGREAFF
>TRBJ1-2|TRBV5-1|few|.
TGCGCCAGCAGCTTGCCCACCAGGGATTATGGCTACACCTTC
CASSLPTRDYGYTF
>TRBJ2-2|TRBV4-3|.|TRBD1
TGCGCCAGCAGCCATAACAGGGGGCTAGAAGAGGAGCTGTTTTTT
CASSHNRGLEEELFF
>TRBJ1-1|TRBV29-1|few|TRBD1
TGCAGCGTTGAGGAGGGACAGGGGGCACGAGCTTTCTTT
CSVEEGQGARAFF
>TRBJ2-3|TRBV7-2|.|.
TGTGCCAGCAGCCCCGGACTAACCACAGATACGCAGTATTTT
CASSPGLTTDTQYF
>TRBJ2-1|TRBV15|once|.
TGTGCCACCAGCAGAGGTCCGGGGGTCTCCTACAATGAGCAGTTCTTC
CATSRGPGVSYNEQFF
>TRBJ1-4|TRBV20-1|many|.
TGCAGTGCCCGCAGGGGAACTAATGAAAAACTGTTTTTT
CSARRGTNEKLFF
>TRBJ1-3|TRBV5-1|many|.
TGCGCCAGCAGCTTGGACAGCGGGGTGAACACCATATATTTT
CASSLDSGVNTIYF
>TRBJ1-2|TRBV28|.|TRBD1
TGTGCCAGCAGTTGGACTCGACAGGGTGGCTACACCTTC
CASSWTRQGGYTF
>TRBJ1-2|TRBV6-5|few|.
TGTGCCAGCAGTTCCACCCCAGGGCCGCGCGGCTATGGCTACACCTTC
CASSSTPGPRGYGYTF
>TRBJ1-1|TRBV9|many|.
TGTGCCAGCAGCGTAGGCGGGAGGGGGGACACTGAAGCTTTCTTT
CASSVGGRGDTEAFF
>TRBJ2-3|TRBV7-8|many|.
TGTGCCAGCAGCCGAGACATAGATACGCAGTATTTT
CASSRDIDTQYF
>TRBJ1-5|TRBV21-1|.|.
TGTGCCACCCGGGGATTCAGGGAACAGCCCCAGCATTTT
CATRGFREQPQHF
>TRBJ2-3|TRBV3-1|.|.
TGTGCCAGCAGCCAAGAACTAGGTCGGCCCATCCAGTATTTT
CASSQELGRPIQYF
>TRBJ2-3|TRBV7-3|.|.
TGTGCCAGCAGCCAAGGGATAACCACAGATACGCAGTATTTT
CASSQGITTDTQYF
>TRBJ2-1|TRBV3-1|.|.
TGTGCCAGCAGCTATCTGGGGCACTACAATGAGCAGTTCTTC
CASSYLGHYNEQFF
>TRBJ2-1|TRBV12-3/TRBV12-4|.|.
TGTGCCAGCAGTTTCAAGGGGGGAAGCTCCTACAATGAGCAGTTCTTC
CASSFKGGSSYNEQFF
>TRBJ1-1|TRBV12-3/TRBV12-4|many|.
TGTGCCAGCAGTTTAGACCTGAACACTGAAGCTTTCTTT
CASSLDLNTEAFF
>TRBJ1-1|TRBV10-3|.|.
TGTGCCATCAGCCTCAACCCGGGCACTGAAGCTTTCTTT
CAISLNPGTEAFF
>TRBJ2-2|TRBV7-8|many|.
TGTGCCAGCATCAAAATGACAGACTACTACACCGGGGAGCTGTTTTTT
CASIKMTDYYTGELFF
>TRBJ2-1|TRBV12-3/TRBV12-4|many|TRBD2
TGTGCCAGCAGTCCTACATACAGCGGGGGTGAGCAGTTCTTC
CASSPTYSGGEQFF
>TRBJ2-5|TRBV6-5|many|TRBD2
TGTGCCAGCAGTTACTCGGCGGGGGTCCGCCAAGAGACCCAGTACTTC
CASSYSAGVRQETQYF
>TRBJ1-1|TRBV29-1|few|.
TGCAGCGTGAATGGCAGGGCGAACACTGAAGCTTTCTTT
CSVNGRANTEAFF
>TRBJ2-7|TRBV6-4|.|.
TGTGCCAGCAAGGGAAAGGGAGCCTACGAGCAGTACTTC
CASKGKGAYEQYF
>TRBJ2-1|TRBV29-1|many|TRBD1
TGCAGCGTTGAACAGGGGGTGTACAATGAGCAGTTCTTC
CSVEQGVYNEQFF
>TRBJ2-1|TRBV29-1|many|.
TGCAGCGTTCCCCAGGGCCTCAATGAGCAGTTCTTC
CSVPQGLNEQFF
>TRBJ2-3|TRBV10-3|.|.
TGTGCCATCAGTGATTTGGATGGTAGCACAGATACGCAGTATTTT
CAISDLDGSTDTQYF
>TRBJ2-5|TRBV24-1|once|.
TGTGCCACCAGTGATTTGGTGGGGGCTGTGGAGACCCAGTACTTC
CATSDLVGAVETQYF
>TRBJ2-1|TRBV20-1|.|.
TGCAGTGCGCTACAACCCGGGGGCGGGACCCCTTGGGATGAGCAGTTCTTC
CSALQPGGGTPWDEQFF
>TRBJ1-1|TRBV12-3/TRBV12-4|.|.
TGTGCCAGCAGCCCGACGTCTAGTTGGACTGAAGCTTTCTTT
CASSPTSSWTEAFF
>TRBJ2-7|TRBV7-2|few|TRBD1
TGTGCCAGCAGCTTAACAGGGGTACACGAGCAGTACTTC
CASSLTGVHEQYF
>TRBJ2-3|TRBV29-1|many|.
TGCAGCGGTGGGACTTTAAGCACAGATACGCAGTATTTT
CSGGTLSTDTQYF
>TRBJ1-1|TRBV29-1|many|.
TGCAGCGTTGGCCAGGGCTTAGTGACTGAAGCTTTCTTT
CSVGQGLVTEAFF